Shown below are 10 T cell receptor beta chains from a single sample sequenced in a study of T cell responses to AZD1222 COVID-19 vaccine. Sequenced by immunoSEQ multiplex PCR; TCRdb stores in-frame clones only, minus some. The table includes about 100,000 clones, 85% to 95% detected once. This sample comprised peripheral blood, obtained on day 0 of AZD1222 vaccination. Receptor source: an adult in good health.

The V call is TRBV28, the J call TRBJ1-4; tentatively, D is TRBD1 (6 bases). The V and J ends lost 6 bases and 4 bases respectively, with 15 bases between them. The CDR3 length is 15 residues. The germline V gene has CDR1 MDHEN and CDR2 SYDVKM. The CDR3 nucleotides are TGTGCCAGCAGCCAGGGGATCTATGGTAATGAAAAACTGTTTTTT. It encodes CASSQGIYGNEKLFF. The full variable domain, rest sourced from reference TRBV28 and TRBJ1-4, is DVKVTQSSRYLVKRTGEKVFLECVQDMDHENMFWYRQDPGLGLRLIYFSYDVKMKEKGDIPEGYSVSREKKERFSLILESASTNQTSMYLCASSQGIYGNEKLFFGSGTQLSVL.

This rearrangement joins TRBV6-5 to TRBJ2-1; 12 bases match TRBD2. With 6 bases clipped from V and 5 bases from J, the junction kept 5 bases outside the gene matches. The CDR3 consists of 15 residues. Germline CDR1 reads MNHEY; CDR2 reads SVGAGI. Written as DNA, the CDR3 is TGTGCCAGCAGCCGACTAGCGGGAGAAGACAATGAGCAGTTCTTC. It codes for CASSRLAGEDNEQFF.

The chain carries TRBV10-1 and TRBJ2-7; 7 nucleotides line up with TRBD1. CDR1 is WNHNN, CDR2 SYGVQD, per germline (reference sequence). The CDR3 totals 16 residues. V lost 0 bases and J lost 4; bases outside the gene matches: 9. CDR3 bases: TGCGCCAGCAGTGAGTCCTACAGGGGTGGGTCGTACGAGCAGTACTTC. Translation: CASSESYRGGSYEQYF.

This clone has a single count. The CDR3 nucleotides are TGTGCCAGCAGTGAACTAGCGGGAGGGCCAGATACGCAGTATTTT. Translating it yields CASSELAGGPDTQYF. The chain is built from TRBV6-1 and TRBJ2-3; 12 positions agree with TRBD2. This CDR3 has 15 residues. Germline V gene lookup returns CDR1 MNHNS and CDR2 SASEGT. The ends lost 2 bases at V and 4 bases at J; junction bases unmatched: 1.

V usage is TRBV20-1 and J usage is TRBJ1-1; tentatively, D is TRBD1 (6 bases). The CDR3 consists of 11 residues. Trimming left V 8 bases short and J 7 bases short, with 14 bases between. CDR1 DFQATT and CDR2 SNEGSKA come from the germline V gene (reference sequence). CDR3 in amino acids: CSSTTGIEAFF. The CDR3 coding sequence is TGCAGTTCGACTACAGGGATTGAAGCTTTCTTT.

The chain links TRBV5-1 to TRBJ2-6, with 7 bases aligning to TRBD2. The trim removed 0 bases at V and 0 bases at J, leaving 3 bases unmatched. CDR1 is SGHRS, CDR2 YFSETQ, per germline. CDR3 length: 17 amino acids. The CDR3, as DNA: TGCGCCAGCAGCTTGGGGGACTACCGCTCTGGGGCCAACGTCCTGACTTTC. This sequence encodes CASSLGDYRSGANVLTF.

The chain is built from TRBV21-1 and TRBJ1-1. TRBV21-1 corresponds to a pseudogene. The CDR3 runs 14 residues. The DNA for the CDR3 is TGTGCCAGCCCCCACCCCCCCCCGAACACTGAAGCTTTCTTT. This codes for CASPHPPPNTEAFF.

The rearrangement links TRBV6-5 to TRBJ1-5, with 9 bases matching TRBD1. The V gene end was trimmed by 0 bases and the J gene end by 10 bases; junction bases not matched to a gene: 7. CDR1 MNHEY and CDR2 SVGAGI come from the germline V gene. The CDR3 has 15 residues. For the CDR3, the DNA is TGTGCCAGCAGTTACTCCATCGGACAGGGGAGTCCCCAGCATTTT. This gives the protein CASSYSIGQGSPQHF.

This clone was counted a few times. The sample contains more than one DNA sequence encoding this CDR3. This chain's CDR3 is CASSLETGNSPLHF. As DNA, the CDR3 is TGTGCCAGCAGCTTAGAGACAGGGAACTCACCCCTCCACTTT. This chain connects TRBV7-9 to TRBJ1-6; TRBD1 matches 7 bases. Trimming removed 1 base from V and 10 bases from J; junction bases left unmatched: 4. The CDR3 runs 14 residues. In germline, CDR1 is SEHNR, CDR2 FQNEAQ (reference sequence).

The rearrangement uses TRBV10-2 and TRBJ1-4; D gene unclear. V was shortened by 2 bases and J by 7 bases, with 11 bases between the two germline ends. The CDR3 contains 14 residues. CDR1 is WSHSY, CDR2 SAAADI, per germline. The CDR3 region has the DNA TGCGCCAGCAGTGAGATCGGAGGTCGTGAAAAACTGTTTTTT. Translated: CASSEIGGREKLFF.